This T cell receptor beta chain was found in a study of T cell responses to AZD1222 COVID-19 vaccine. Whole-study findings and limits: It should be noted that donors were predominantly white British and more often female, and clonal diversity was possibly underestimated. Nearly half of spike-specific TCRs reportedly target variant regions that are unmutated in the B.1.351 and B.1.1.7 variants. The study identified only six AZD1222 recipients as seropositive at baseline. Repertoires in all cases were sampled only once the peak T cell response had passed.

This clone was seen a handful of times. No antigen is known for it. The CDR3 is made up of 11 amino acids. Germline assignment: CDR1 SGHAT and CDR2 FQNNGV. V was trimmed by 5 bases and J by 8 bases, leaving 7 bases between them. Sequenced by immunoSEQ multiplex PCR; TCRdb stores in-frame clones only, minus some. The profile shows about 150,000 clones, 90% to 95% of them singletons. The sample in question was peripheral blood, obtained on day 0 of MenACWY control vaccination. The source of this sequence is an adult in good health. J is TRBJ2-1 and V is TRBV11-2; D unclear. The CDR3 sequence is CASSPHHEQFF. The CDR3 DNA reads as TGTGCCAGCAGCCCCCACCATGAGCAGTTCTTC.